This paragraph reports one T cell receptor beta chain. In germline, CDR1 is SQVTM, CDR2 ANQGSEA. Between the trimmed V and J ends, which lost 4 bases and 4 bases, there was a span of 13 bases. The CDR3 is 13 residues long. This table comes from immunoSEQ multiplex PCR, and its TCRdb copy is limited to in-frame clones, with some not included. This sample carries approximately 170,000 clones, roughly four fifths of them seen once, and the ten largest clones take around 9.9%. This record comes from a study of blood T cell repertoires in COVID-19. Study-level information: Italy, Spain and the United States were the sources of the convalescent and acute COVID-19 samples.

Input material: peripheral blood. The V gene is TRBV29-1, the J gene TRBJ1-2; TRBD1 is a possible D gene (5 bases). The clonotype originates from a human donor in a cohort sampled during active COVID-19. The chain's CDR3 is CSVALGHSYGYTF. For the CDR3, the DNA is TGCAGCGTTGCCCTTGGACACAGCTATGGCTACACCTTC. The variable domain in full, with the rest retrieved from reference TRBV29-1 and TRBJ1-2, is SAVISQKPSRDICQRGTSLTIQCQVDSQVTMMFWYRQQPGQSLTLIATANQGSEATYESGFVIDKFPISRPNLTFSTLTVSNMSPEDSSIYLCSVALGHSYGYTFGSGTRLTVV.